This T cell receptor beta chain stems from a study of T cell responses to AZD1222 COVID-19 vaccine. Study overall: It was second doses at about 4 or about 12 weeks that were pooled. Study-level points and caveats: Seropositivity was recorded at baseline in only a handful of AZD1222 recipients.

The method was immunoSEQ multiplex PCR; TCRdb's version includes in-frame clones alone and lacks a portion of them. The table has about 140,000 clones, 80% to 90% seen once. Turning to this clone: No antigen is known for it.

Germline-derived CDR1 and CDR2 are SQVTM and ANQGSEA. V was trimmed by 7 bases and J by 0 bases, leaving 19 bases between them. This CDR3 is 16 amino acids long. This chain joins TRBV29-1 and TRBJ2-1; TRBD2 might be the D (5 bases). This TCR came from an adult in good health. The sequencing used peripheral blood, collected on day 0 of AZD1222 vaccination. The CDR3 region has the DNA TGCAGCGGGGGAGAAATCCTAGCCACCTCCTACAATGAGCAGTTCTTC. It encodes CSGGEILATSYNEQFF.